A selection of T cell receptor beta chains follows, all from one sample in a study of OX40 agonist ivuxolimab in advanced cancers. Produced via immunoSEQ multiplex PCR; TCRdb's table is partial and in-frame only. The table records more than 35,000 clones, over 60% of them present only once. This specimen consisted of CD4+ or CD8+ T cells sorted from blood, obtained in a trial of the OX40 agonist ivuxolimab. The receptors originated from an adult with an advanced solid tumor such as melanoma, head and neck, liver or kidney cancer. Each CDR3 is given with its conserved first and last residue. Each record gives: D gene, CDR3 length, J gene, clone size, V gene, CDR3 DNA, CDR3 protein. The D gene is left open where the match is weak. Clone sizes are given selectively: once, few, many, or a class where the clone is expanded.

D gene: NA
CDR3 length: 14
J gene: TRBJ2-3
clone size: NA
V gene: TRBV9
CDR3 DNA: TGTGCCAGCAGCGTAGACCCGGGGGCAGATACGCAGTATTTT
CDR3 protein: CASSVDPGADTQYF

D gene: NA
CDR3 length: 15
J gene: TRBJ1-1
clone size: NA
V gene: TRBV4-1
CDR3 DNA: TGCGCCAGCAGCCTACAAAGACAGGTGAACACTGAAGCTTTCTTT
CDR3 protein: CASSLQRQVNTEAFF

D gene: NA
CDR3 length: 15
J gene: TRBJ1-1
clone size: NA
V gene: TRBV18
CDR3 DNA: TGTGCCAGCTCACCTGGTAGCCCGAGGGGCACTGAAGCTTTCTTT
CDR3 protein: CASSPGSPRGTEAFF

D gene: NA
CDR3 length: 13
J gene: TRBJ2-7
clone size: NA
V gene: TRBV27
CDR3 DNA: TGTGCCAGCAGTCCCCTGGACACCTACGAGCAGTACTTC
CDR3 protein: CASSPLDTYEQYF

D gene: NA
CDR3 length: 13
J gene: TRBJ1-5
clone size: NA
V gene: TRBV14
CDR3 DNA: TGTGCCAGCAGCCTAGGTAGCAATCAGCCCCAGCATTTT
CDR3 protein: CASSLGSNQPQHF

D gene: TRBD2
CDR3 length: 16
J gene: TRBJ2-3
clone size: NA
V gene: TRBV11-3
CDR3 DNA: TGTGCCAGCAGCTTAGGCCTAGCGGGGGGAGCGGATACGCAGTATTTT
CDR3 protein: CASSLGLAGGADTQYF

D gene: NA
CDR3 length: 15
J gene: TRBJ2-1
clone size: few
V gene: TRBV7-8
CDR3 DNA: TGTGCCAGCAGCCCTGGACAGTCCACTCACAATGAGCAGTTCTTC
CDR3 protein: CASSPGQSTHNEQFF

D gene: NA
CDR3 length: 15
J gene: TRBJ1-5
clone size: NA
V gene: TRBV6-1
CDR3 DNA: TGTGCCAGCACTGGGGGGCGGGGTAGGAATCAGCCCCAGCATTTT
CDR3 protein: CASTGGRGRNQPQHF

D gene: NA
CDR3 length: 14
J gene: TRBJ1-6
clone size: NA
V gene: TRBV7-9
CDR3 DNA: TGTGCCAGCAGCTTACGGGGAGATAATTCACCCCTCCACTTT
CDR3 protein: CASSLRGDNSPLHF

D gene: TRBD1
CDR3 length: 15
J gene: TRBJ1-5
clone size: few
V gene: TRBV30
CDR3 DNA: TGTGCCTGGAGGCCCCCCGGACAGGGAAATCAGCCCCAGCATTTT
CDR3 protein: CAWRPPGQGNQPQHF

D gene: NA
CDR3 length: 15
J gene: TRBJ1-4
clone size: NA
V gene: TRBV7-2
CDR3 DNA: TGTGCCAGCAGCTCCCGGGTAGGGACTAATGAAAAACTGTTTTTT
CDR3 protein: CASSSRVGTNEKLFF

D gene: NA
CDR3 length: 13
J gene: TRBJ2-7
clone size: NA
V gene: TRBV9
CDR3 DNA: TGTGCCAGCAGCGTAGCTCCTGGGCGCGAGCAGTACTTC
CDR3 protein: CASSVAPGREQYF

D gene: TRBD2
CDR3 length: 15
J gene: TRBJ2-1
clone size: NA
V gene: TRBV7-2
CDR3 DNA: TGTGCCAGCAGCGGATTAGCGGGAGCCTACAATGAGCAGTTCTTC
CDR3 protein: CASSGLAGAYNEQFF

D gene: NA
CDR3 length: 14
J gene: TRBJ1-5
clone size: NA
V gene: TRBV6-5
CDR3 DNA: TGTGCCAGCAGTGGAGGGTTGGGCAGTCAGCCCCAGCATTTT
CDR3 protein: CASSGGLGSQPQHF

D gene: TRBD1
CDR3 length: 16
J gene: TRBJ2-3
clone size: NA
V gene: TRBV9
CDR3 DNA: TGTGCCAGCAGCACCCGGGACAGGGGTAGCACAGATACGCAGTATTTT
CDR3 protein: CASSTRDRGSTDTQYF

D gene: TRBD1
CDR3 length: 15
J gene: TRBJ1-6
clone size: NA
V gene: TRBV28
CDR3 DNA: TGTGCCAGCACCCCCGGACAGGGGTATAATTCACCCCTCCACTTT
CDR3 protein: CASTPGQGYNSPLHF

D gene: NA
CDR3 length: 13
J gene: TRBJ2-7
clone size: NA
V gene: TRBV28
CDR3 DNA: TGTGCCAGCACCGCACTGAGCCCAAAGGAGCAGTACTTC
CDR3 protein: CASTALSPKEQYF

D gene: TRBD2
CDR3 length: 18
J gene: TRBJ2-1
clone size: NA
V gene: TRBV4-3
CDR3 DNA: TGCGCCAGCAGCCAAGCGTCTAGCGGGAGTATTTCCTACAATGAGCAGTTCTTC
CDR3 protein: CASSQASSGSISYNEQFF

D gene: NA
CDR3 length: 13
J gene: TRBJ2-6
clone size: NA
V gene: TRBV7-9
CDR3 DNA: TGTGCCAGCAGCACCTCTGGGGCCAACGTCCTGACTTTC
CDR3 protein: CASSTSGANVLTF

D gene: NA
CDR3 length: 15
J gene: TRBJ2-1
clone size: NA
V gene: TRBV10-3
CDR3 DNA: TGTGCCATCAGTGAGTCGCCCCCGGGGGCAGGTGAGCAGTTCTTC
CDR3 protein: CAISESPPGAGEQFF

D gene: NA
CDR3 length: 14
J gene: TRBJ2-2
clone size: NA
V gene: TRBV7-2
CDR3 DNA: TGTGCCAGCAGCTTAACCCCACAGTCCGGGGAGCTGTTTTTT
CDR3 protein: CASSLTPQSGELFF

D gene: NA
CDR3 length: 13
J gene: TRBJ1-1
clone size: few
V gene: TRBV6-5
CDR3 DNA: TGTGCCAGCAGCTGGGAGGGTCGGACTGAAGCTTTCTTT
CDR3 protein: CASSWEGRTEAFF

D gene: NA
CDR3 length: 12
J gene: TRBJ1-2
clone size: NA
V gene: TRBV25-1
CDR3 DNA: TGTGCCAGCAGTGAACAGGGAGGAGGCTACACCTTC
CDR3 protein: CASSEQGGGYTF

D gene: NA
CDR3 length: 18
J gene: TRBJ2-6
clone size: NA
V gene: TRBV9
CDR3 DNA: TGTGCCAGCAGCGCTTCCGGGACGGGCAACTCTGGGGCCAACGTCCTGACTTTC
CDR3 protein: CASSASGTGNSGANVLTF

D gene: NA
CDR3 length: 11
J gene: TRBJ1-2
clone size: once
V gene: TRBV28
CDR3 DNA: TGTGCCAGCAGTTTATTGAGACAGATAGTCTTC
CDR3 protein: CASSLLRQIVF

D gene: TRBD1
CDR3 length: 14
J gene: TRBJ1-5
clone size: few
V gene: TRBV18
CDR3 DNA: TGTGCCAGCCAGGGGGACTCCCTTGGACAGCCCCAGCATTTT
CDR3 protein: CASQGDSLGQPQHF

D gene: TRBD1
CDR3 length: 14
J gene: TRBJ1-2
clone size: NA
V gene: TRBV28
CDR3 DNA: TGTGCCAGCAGACCGTCGGGACAGCCCTATGGCTACACCTTC
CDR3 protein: CASRPSGQPYGYTF

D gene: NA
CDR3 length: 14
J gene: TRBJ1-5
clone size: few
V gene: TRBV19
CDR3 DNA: TGTGCCAGTAGTATCCAAACTGGGGAGTGGCCCCAGCATTTT
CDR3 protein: CASSIQTGEWPQHF

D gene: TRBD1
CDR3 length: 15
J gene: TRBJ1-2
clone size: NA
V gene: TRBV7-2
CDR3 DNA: TGTGCCAGCAGCACCATTAGACAGGGAGTTGGTGGCTACACCTTC
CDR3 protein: CASSTIRQGVGGYTF

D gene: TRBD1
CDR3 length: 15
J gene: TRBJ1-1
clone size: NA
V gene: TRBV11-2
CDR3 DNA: TGTGCCAGCAGATTCCCCGGGACAGGGAGCGCTGAAGCTTTCTTT
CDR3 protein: CASRFPGTGSAEAFF

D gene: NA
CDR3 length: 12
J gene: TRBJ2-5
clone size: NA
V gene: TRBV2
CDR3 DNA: TGTGCCAGCAGCGCCGTGCAAGAGACCCAGTACTTC
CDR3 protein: CASSAVQETQYF

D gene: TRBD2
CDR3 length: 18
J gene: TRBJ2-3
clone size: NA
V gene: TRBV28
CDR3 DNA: TGTGCCAGCAGTTCCCACGATTTGACTAGCGGGAGCACAGATACGCAGTATTTT
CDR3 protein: CASSSHDLTSGSTDTQYF

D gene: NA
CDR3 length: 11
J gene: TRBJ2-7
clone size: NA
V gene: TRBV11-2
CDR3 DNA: TGTGCCAGCAGCCAAGTCTACGAGCAGTACTTC
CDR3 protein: CASSQVYEQYF

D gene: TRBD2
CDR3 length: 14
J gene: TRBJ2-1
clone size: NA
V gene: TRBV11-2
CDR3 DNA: TGTGCCAGCAGGCCAAGCGGGAGGGCCCGTGAGCAGTTCTTC
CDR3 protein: CASRPSGRAREQFF

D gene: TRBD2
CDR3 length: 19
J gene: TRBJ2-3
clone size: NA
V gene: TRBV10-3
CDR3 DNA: TGTGCCATCAGTGGGGGGACTAGCGGGAGGGCCGTCCAGTTCGATACGCAGTATTTT
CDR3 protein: CAISGGTSGRAVQFDTQYF

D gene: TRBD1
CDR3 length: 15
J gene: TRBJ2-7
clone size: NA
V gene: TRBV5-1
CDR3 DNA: TGCGCCAGCAGCCGCAACAGGGGAAGCTCCTACGAGCAGTACTTC
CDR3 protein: CASSRNRGSSYEQYF

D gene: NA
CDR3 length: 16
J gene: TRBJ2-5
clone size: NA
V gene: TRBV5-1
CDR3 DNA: TGCGCCAGCAGCCTATACCCCGGGACCGTGGGGGAGACCCAGTACTTC
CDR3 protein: CASSLYPGTVGETQYF

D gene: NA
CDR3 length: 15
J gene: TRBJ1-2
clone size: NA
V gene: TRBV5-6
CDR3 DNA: TGTGCCAGCAGCCGGAGGGGACGGATTAACTATGGCTACACCTTC
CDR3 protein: CASSRRGRINYGYTF

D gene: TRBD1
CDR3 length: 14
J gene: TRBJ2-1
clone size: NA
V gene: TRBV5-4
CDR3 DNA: TGTGCCAGCAGCTCGGCGGGACAGGGCAATGAGCAGTTCTTC
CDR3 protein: CASSSAGQGNEQFF

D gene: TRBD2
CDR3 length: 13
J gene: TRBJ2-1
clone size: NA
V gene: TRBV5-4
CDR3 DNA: TGTGCCACAACGGGGGGGGCTTACAATGAGCAGTTCTTC
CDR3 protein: CATTGGAYNEQFF

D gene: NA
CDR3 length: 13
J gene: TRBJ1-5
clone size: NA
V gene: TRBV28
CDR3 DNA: TGTGCCAGCAGTTCCCCCACGGCGAAGCCCCAGCATTTT
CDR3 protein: CASSSPTAKPQHF

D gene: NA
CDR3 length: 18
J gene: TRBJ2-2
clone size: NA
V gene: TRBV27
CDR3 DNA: TGTGCCAGCACCGAATCCGGACTAAAATTAAAAAACACCGGGGAGCTGTTTTTT
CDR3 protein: CASTESGLKLKNTGELFF

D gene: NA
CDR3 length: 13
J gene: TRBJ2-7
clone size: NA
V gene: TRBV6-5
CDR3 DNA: TGTGCCAGCAGTACCCCGAGAGGCTACGAGCAGTACTTC
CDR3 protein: CASSTPRGYEQYF

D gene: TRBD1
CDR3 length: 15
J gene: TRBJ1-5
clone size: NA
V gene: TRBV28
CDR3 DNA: TGTGCCAGCAGTTTATGGGCAGGGGGTAGACAGCCCCAGCATTTT
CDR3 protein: CASSLWAGGRQPQHF

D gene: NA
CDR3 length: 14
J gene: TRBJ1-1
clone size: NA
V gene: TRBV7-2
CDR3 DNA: TGTGCCAGCAGCTTAGGGCAGGGTAACACTGAAGCTTTCTTT
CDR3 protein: CASSLGQGNTEAFF

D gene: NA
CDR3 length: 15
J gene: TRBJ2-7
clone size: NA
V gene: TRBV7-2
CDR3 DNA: TGTGCCAGCAGCTACGGGGGAACAGGGGTCTACGAGCAGTACTTC
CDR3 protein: CASSYGGTGVYEQYF

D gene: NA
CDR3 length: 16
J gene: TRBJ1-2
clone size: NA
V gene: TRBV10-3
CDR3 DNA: TGTGCCATCAGTGAGTCGACGGGGGGGGCAGTCTATGGCTACACCTTC
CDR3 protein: CAISESTGGAVYGYTF

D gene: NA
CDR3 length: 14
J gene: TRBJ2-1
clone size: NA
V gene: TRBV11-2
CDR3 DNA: TGTGCCAGCAGCCCCTATGGCGAGGGAAGAGAGCAGTTCTTC
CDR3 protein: CASSPYGEGREQFF

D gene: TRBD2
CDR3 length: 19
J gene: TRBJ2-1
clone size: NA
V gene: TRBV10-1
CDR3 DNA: TGCGCCAGCAGTGGACCGAACGGACTAGCGGGAGGTATCTACAATGAGCAGTTCTTC
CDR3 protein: CASSGPNGLAGGIYNEQFF

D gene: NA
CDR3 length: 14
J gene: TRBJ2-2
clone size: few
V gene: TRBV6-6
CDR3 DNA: TGTGCCAGCAGTTACCCAGAGAACACCGGGGAGCTGTTTTTT
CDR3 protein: CASSYPENTGELFF

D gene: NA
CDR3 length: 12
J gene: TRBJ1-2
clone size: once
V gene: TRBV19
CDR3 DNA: TGTGCCAGTACAGAAAAAAAAGGGCTTTACACCTTC
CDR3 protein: CASTEKKGLYTF

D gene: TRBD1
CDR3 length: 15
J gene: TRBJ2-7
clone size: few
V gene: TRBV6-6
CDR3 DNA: TGTGCCAGCAGTAACGCGGACAGGGACCCCTACGAGCAGTACTTC
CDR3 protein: CASSNADRDPYEQYF

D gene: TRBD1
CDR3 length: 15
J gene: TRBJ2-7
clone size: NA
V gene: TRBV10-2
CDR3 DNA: TGCGCCAGCAGGAGCAGTGGGGACAGCTATTACGAGCAGTACTTC
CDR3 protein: CASRSSGDSYYEQYF

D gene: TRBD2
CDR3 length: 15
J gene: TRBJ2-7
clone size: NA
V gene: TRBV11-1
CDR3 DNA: TGTGCCAGCAGCTCTGGACTAGCGGGAGAATACGAGCAGTACTTC
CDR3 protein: CASSSGLAGEYEQYF

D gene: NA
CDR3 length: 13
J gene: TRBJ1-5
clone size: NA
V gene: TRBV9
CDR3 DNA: TGTGCCAGCAGCGTAGATGGGATCCAGCCCCAGCATTTT
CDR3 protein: CASSVDGIQPQHF

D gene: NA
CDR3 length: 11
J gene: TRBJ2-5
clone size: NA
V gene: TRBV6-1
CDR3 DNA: TGTGCCGGCCGGACGGAAGAGACCCAGTACTTC
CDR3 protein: CAGRTEETQYF

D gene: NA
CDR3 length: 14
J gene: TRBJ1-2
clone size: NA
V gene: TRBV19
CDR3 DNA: TGTGCCAGTAGTATAGTACAGGGAAACTATGGCTACACCTTC
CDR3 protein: CASSIVQGNYGYTF

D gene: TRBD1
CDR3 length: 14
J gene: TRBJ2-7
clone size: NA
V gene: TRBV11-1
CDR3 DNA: TGTGCCAGCAGCCGCCGACAGGGTAGCCACGAGCAGTACTTC
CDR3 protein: CASSRRQGSHEQYF

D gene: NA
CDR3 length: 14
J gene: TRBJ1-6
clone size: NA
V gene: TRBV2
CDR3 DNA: TGTGCCAGCAGTGGGGGACATCCTGGGACACCCCTCCACTTT
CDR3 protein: CASSGGHPGTPLHF